These 19 T cell receptor beta chains came from one sample sequenced in a study of blood T cells in healthy people across ages (dated by TCRdb to about 2015). The receptor library was made with 5' RACE. Sequencing used an Illumina HiSeq 2500. The second PCR ran for about 7 to 11 cycles and used a J-beta primer mix along with a sample-barcoded 5' primer. TCRdb reanalyzed the raw reads on its own, using fastp at Q25 for trimming and MiXCR for clone calling, and kept in-frame beta chains. Duplicate CDR3 protein sequences are folded into a single record with the most common DNA and genes. Recorded for this sample are 1.2 million to 1.5 million distinct CDR3 sequences; 55% to 75% of them occurred a single time. The ten largest clones capture more than 6% of the sample. The source material was blood. The source of these receptors is a man younger than 35 in good health.

V gene TRBV4-1 combines with J gene TRBJ1-1; D is undetermined. The CDR3 sequence is 15 residues long. Deletions cut 0 bases from V and 2 bases from J, with 10 bases between. The germline V gene encodes CDR1 MGHRA and CDR2 YSYEKL. CDR3 protein: CASSQEAGLNTEAFF. In DNA form, the CDR3 reads TGCGCCAGCAGCCAAGAGGCGGGTCTAAACACTGAAGCTTTCTTT.

This clonotype has only a few counts. The chain joins TRBV6-2 or TRBV6-3 to TRBJ2-3; possibly TRBD1 for D (6 bases). Trimming removed 5 bases at V and 11 bases at J, with 14 bases between. From germline, CDR1 is MNHEY and CDR2 SVGEGT. The CDR3 is made up of 12 amino acids. The CDR3 coding sequence is TGTGCCAGCAGTCAGATTACGGGACAGCAGTATTTT. Translating gives CASSQITGQQYF.

V usage is TRBV18 and J usage is TRBJ1-2; D ambiguous. Germline-derived CDR1 and CDR2 are KGHSH and LQKENI. The CDR3 has 13 amino acids. Trimming left V 5 bases short and J 3 bases short, with 10 bases between. This chain's CDR3 is CASSAGPDYGYTF. In DNA, the CDR3 is TGTGCCAGCTCAGCCGGGCCCGACTATGGCTACACCTTC.

This clonotype was picked up one time. V is TRBV6-2 or TRBV6-3 and J is TRBJ2-7, with D tentatively TRBD1 (5 bases). The CDR3 sequence is 14 residues long. Trimming pared 5 bases from V and 2 bases from J, leaving 13 bases between. Germline V gene data show CDR1 as MNHEY and CDR2 as SVGEGT. As DNA, the CDR3 is TGTGCCAGCAGTGGTACGGACAATACCTACGAGCAGTACTTC. Its translation: CASSGTDNTYEQYF.

The chain has TRBV2 and TRBJ2-2, with 9 bases matching TRBD1. V shed 10 bases and J 4 bases; nucleotides not matched to a gene: 10. Germline assignment: CDR1 SNHLY and CDR2 FYNNEI. The CDR3 totals 15 residues. CDR3 sequence (DNA): TGTGCCACCAAACCAGGGACAGGGACCACCGGGGAGCTGTTTTTT. The encoded protein is CATKPGTGTTGELFF.

This clonotype was recorded a few times. The gene calls are TRBV7-9 and TRBJ2-7; TRBD1 aligns across 7 bases. The CDR3 consists of 15 residues. Germline-derived CDR1 and CDR2 are SEHNR and FQNEAQ (reference sequence). J gave up 4 bases and V 5 bases, and 11 bases lay outside the gene matches. CDR3 residues: CASSTSGTEEYEQYF. DNA for the CDR3: TGTGCCAGCAGCACCTCCGGGACAGAGGAGTACGAGCAGTACTTC.

CDR3: CASSLLSTAVYSPLHF. The CDR3 DNA is TGTGCCAGCAGCTTACTCTCGACGGCGGTGTATTCACCCCTCCACTTT. The chain joins TRBV7-9 to TRBJ1-6; no clear D. There are 16 residues in the CDR3. V lost 2 bases and J 8 bases, leaving 16 bases between the germline ends. The germline CDR1 and CDR2 sequences are SEHNR and FQNEAQ (reference sequence).

The J gene is TRBJ2-5, the V gene TRBV20-1, with D possibly matching TRBD2 (6 bases). The CDR3 extends over 12 amino acids. V was cut by 6 bases and J by 4 bases, with 12 bases left in between. Germline V gene lookup returns CDR1 DFQATT and CDR2 SNEGSKA (reference sequence). The CDR3 is CSATMGGETQYF. The CDR3 coding sequence is TGCAGTGCAACCATGGGGGGAGAGACCCAGTACTTC.

As to this clonotype: The junction and the germline gene differ at one end; a read error may be behind it. V gene TRBV7-9 combines with J gene TRBJ2-3; 10 bases fit TRBD2. The length of the CDR3 is 15 residues. Germline V gives CDR1 SEHNR, CDR2 FQNEAQ (reference sequence). The CDR3 loop is CASGKAGGGTNTQYF. The CDR3 DNA reads TGTGCCAGCGGTAAAGCGGGAGGGGGCACAAATACGCAGTATTTT.

The V and J genes are TRBV4-1 and TRBJ1-2; TRBD1 is a possible D gene (5 bases). The germline V gene has CDR1 MGHRA and CDR2 YSYEKL. V lost 4 bases to trimming and J lost 8 bases, with 23 bases between them. The CDR3 is made up of 16 amino acids. The CDR3 sequence is CASSRGPSTGPGGYTF. In DNA form, the CDR3 reads TGCGCCAGCAGCCGAGGACCCTCAACGGGCCCAGGGGGCTACACCTTC.

This chain links TRBV6-2 or TRBV6-3 with TRBJ1-5; 8 bases line up with TRBD1. The germline gives CDR1 MNHEY, CDR2 SVGEGT. Germline trimming cut 6 bases from V and 3 bases from J; bases unmatched to any gene: 7. The CDR3 consists of 15 residues. CDR3 protein: CASRPTGGNNQPQHF. The DNA of the CDR3 is TGTGCCAGCAGACCCACAGGGGGTAACAATCAGCCCCAGCATTTT.

For this clonotype: An end of the junction does not agree with germline; a read error may underlie this. The chain uses TRBV12-3 or TRBV12-4 and TRBJ2-3; TRBD2 matches at 11 bases. The CDR3 runs to 17 residues. This CDR3 reads CASSFMVAGGPTDTQYF. In DNA form, the CDR3 reads TGTGCCAGCAGTTTCATGGTAGCGGGAGGGCCCACAGACACGCAGTATTTT.

The sample holds many counts of this clonotype. The chain uses TRBV6-6 and TRBJ2-1; 8 bases line up with TRBD2. The CDR3 sequence is 14 residues long. Germline V gene lookup returns CDR1 MNHNY and CDR2 SVGAGI (reference sequence). The J segment lost 0 bases and the V segment lost 11 bases, leaving 6 bases of the junction unmatched. The CDR3 reads CASGGGSSYNEQFF. In DNA form, the CDR3 reads TGTGCCTCGGGCGGGGGGAGCTCCTACAATGAGCAGTTCTTC.

Written as DNA, the CDR3 is TGTGCCAGCAGTTTTCGGCTTGGGGTTCACGAGCAGTACTTC. Translated, it gives CASSFRLGVHEQYF. The J gene is TRBJ2-7, the V gene TRBV28; unclear D gene. The CDR3 has 14 amino acids. The germline V and J ends were trimmed by 3 bases and 5 bases, with 14 bases remaining between them. CDR1 is MDHEN, CDR2 SYDVKM, per germline.

The chain links TRBV4-1 to TRBJ2-5; 9 bases are shared with TRBD2. The CDR3 runs 18 residues. Germline values: CDR1 MGHRA, CDR2 YSYEKL. After removal of 1 base from V and 2 bases from J, the junction contained 11 bases not matched to a gene. CDR3 nucleotide sequence: TGCGCCAGCAGCCAAGCACTCCTAGCGGGAACTGCTCAAGAGACCCAGTACTTC. Its translation: CASSQALLAGTAQETQYF.

V and J are TRBV20-1 and TRBJ2-1, with D possibly TRBD2 on 5 matching bases. This CDR3 is built from 12 residues. V was shortened by 4 bases and J by 7 bases, with 11 bases between the two germline ends. Germline loops: CDR1 DFQATT, CDR2 SNEGSKA (reference sequence). The CDR3 DNA is TGCAGTGCTACTGCTAGCAGGAATGAGCAGTTCTTC. Residues: CSATASRNEQFF.

This clonotype showed up just a few times. This chain uses TRBV7-9 with TRBJ2-3; the D gene is possibly TRBD2 (5 bases). Looked up from germline, CDR1 is SEHNR and CDR2 is FQNEAQ (reference sequence). The V gene lost 8 bases and the J gene lost 0 bases, with 9 bases spanning the gap. CDR3 length: 13 amino acids. This CDR3 reads CASRPGSTDTQYF. The CDR3 coding sequence is TGTGCCAGCCGTCCGGGGAGCACAGATACGCAGTATTTT.

V gene TRBV29-1 combines with J gene TRBJ2-7, with a tentative D call TRBD2 (7 bases). The germline V gene has CDR1 SQVTM and CDR2 ANQGSEA. V was shortened by 6 bases and J by 8 bases, with 23 bases between the two germline ends. The length of the CDR3 is 14 residues. This CDR3 reads CSVRTGGRSGQQYF. DNA of the CDR3: TGCAGCGTCCGGACCGGGGGGCGTAGCGGCCAGCAGTACTTC.

The V and J genes are TRBV7-2 and TRBJ1-2; 7 bases align to TRBD1. The CDR3 totals 15 residues. V shed 4 bases and J 5 bases; nucleotides not matched to a gene: 10. Germline V gene data show CDR1 as SGHTA and CDR2 as FQGNSA. The CDR3 loop is CASSSTGAENYGYTF. The CDR3 bases are TGTGCCAGCAGCTCCACAGGGGCCGAGAATTATGGCTACACCTTC. The entire variable domain, with the rest obtained from reference TRBV7-2 and TRBJ1-2, is as follows: GAGVSQSPSNKVTEKGKDVELRCDPISGHTALYWYRQSLGQGLEFLIYFQGNSAPDKSGLPSDRFSAERTGGSVSTLTIQRTQQEDSAVYLCASSSTGAENYGYTFGSGTRLTVV.